This passage covers 20 T cell receptor beta chains from one sample sequenced in a study of blood T cells in healthy people across ages. The authors ran a second PCR of roughly 6 to 12 cycles using a sample-barcoded 5' primer and a J-beta primer mix. TCRdb re-derived calls from the 5' RACE reads in MiXCR, one entry per CDR3 protein. The sample lists around 1,900,000 distinct CDR3 sequences; 35% to 50% were seen once. The sequenced material came from blood. Receptor source: a human donor in good health.

The gene calls are TRBV7-2 and TRBJ2-4; no definite D call. V lost 3 bases and J 0 bases, leaving 9 bases between the germline ends. The CDR3 consists of 15 residues. Looked up from germline, CDR1 is SGHTA and CDR2 is FQGNSA. CDR3 DNA: TGTGCCAGCAGCTTGCACACTCCAGCCAAAAACATTCAGTACTTC. It codes for CASSLHTPAKNIQYF.

This clonotype has more than one count but fewer than ten. CDR3 amino acids: CASRMRGGDTDTQYF. The CDR3 nucleotides read TGCGCCAGCAGGATGAGGGGGGGAGACACAGATACGCAGTATTTT. The chain joins TRBV4-3 to TRBJ2-3; D is perhaps TRBD2 (7 bases). This CDR3 region has 15 residues. V lost 6 bases to trimming and J lost 2 bases, with 15 bases between them. Per germline, CDR1 LGHNA and CDR2 YSLEER.

The chain has TRBV7-2 and TRBJ2-7, with TRBD2 identical over 11 bases. The CDR3 consists of 15 residues. Germline V gene data show CDR1 as SGHTA and CDR2 as FQGNSA. Trimming took 5 bases from V and 2 from J; bases not matched to a gene: 5. CDR3 nucleotides: TGTGCCAGCAGCAAACTAGCGGGGGCCACCTACGAGCAGTACTTC. Translated: CASSKLAGATYEQYF.

V is TRBV13 and J is TRBJ1-4; no clear D gene. The CDR3 length is 14 residues. CDR1 PRHDT and CDR2 FYEKMQ come from the germline V gene (reference sequence). Trimming took off 5 bases at V and 9 bases at J, with 16 bases between the two ends. The CDR3 region is CASSAGPGPKKLFF. The CDR3 nucleotides read TGTGCCAGCAGCGCCGGGCCGGGCCCCAAAAAACTGTTTTTT.

A single count supports this clonotype. The chain is built from TRBV27 and TRBJ1-5; 8 bases map to TRBD1. This CDR3 is built from 16 residues. Germline CDR1 MNHEY, CDR2 SMNVEV (reference sequence). V lost 1 base, J lost 7 bases, and 9 bases stayed unmatched. The CDR3 loop reads CASSLLETGEAQPQHF. The DNA of the CDR3 is TGTGCCAGCAGTTTATTAGAGACAGGGGAGGCGCAGCCCCAGCATTTT.

A few counts support this clonotype. This chain links TRBV7-9 with TRBJ2-5; D perhaps matches TRBD1 (6 bases). V was clipped by 0 bases and J by 2 bases, with 13 bases between them. The CDR3 has 16 amino acids. Germline V gene lookup returns CDR1 SEHNR and CDR2 FQNEAQ (reference sequence). CDR3 sequence reads: CASSLALRGTQETQYF. CDR3 coding DNA: TGTGCCAGCAGCTTAGCGCTGAGGGGGACACAAGAGACCCAGTACTTC.

The V and J genes are TRBV6-2 or TRBV6-3 and TRBJ2-5; D call uncertain. CDR1 and CDR2 from the germline V gene are MNHEY and SVGEGT. Trimming pared 0 bases from V and 4 bases from J, leaving 15 bases between. CDR3 length equals 16 residues. For the CDR3, the DNA is TGTGCCAGCAGTTACTCGAGGCGCGGAGCGCGAGAGACCCAGTACTTC. Encoded protein: CASSYSRRGARETQYF.

The CDR3 sequence is CASSEGAGGTGDYGYTF. The CDR3 DNA reads as TGTGCCAGCAGTGAAGGGGCAGGGGGCACTGGTGACTATGGCTACACCTTC. The chain has TRBV2 and TRBJ1-2; 8 bases match TRBD1. Looked up from germline, CDR1 is SNHLY and CDR2 is FYNNEI. The CDR3 runs to 17 residues. V shed 1 base and J 3 bases; nucleotides not matched to a gene: 10.

Of note for this clonotype: The junction departs from the called germline gene at one end, perhaps through a read error. This rearrangement joins TRBV7-9 to TRBJ2-1; 8 nucleotides match TRBD2. Germline V lookup: CDR1 SEHNR, CDR2 FQNEAQ (reference sequence). The CDR3 is 16 amino acids. The CDR3 bases are TGTGCCAGCAGCTTATCTTCGAGCGGGGGCTACAATGTGCAGTTCTTC. Protein sequence: CASSLSSSGGYNVQFF. The variable domain in full, with the rest retrieved from reference TRBV7-9 and TRBJ2-1, is DTGVSQNPRHKITKRGQNVTFRCDPISEHNRLYWYRQTLGQGPEFLTYFQNEAQLEKSRLLSDRFSAERPKGSFSTLEIQRTEQGDSAMYLCASSLSSSGGYNVQFFGPGTRLTVL.

This clonotype has just a few counts. The V gene is TRBV14, the J gene TRBJ2-5; D is unclear. Looked up from germline, CDR1 is SGHDN and CDR2 is FVKESK. V was shortened by 0 bases and J by 5 bases, with 10 bases between the two germline ends. The CDR3 is 14 amino acids. CDR3 DNA sequence: TGTGCCAGCAGCCAAGATCTGTTAGTGGAGACCCAGTACTTC. The encoded protein is CASSQDLLVETQYF.

This rearrangement joins TRBV20-1 to TRBJ2-7; D may be TRBD1 or TRBD2 (5 bases each). CDR1 DFQATT and CDR2 SNEGSKA come from the germline V gene (reference sequence). The CDR3 has 13 residues. The V end lost 5 bases, the J end lost 2 bases, and 13 bases lay between the germline ends. CDR3 DNA: TGCAGTGCTGCTGGGACCGATACCTACGAGCAGTACTTC. Protein: CSAAGTDTYEQYF.

This chain connects TRBV29-1 to TRBJ1-2, with a possible D match to TRBD1 (6 bases). The CDR3 covers 14 residues. V was shortened by 3 bases and J by 0 bases, with 11 bases between the two germline ends. Germline V CDR1 and CDR2: SQVTM, ANQGSEA. The CDR3 region is CSVDPNRANYGYTF. The CDR3 bases are TGCAGCGTTGATCCGAACAGGGCTAACTATGGCTACACCTTC. Combining the CDR3 with reference TRBV29-1 and TRBJ1-2 gives the whole variable domain SAVISQKPSRDICQRGTSLTIQCQVDSQVTMMFWYRQQPGQSLTLIATANQGSEATYESGFVIDKFPISRPNLTFSTLTVSNMSPEDSSIYLCSVDPNRANYGYTFGSGTRLTVV.

V is TRBV7-9 and J is TRBJ1-5, with no clear D. Germline V gene lookup returns CDR1 SEHNR and CDR2 FQNEAQ (reference sequence). V shed 4 bases and J shed 1 base, with 14 bases lying between them. The CDR3 runs to 16 residues. For the CDR3, the DNA is TGTGCCAGCAGCTCAGGAGGTTCGGGAAGCAATCAGCCCCAGCATTTT. Amino acid sequence: CASSSGGSGSNQPQHF.

This clonotype has a handful of counts. The rearrangement uses TRBV4-1 and TRBJ1-2, with unresolved D. Germline V gene lookup returns CDR1 MGHRA and CDR2 YSYEKL. The CDR3 totals 15 residues. Deletions cut 1 base from V and 4 bases from J, with 13 bases between. The CDR3 nucleotides read TGCGCCAGCAGCCAAGTAGGAGGCGGCACCTATGGCTACACCTTC. Its protein is CASSQVGGGTYGYTF.

A word on this clonotype: One end of the junction varies from germline; a read error may be responsible. The chain recombines TRBV27 with TRBJ1-2; 7 bases fit TRBD1. Germline V gives CDR1 MNHEY, CDR2 SMNVEV (reference sequence). This CDR3 comprises 17 residues. The CDR3 coding sequence is TGTGCCGGCAGTTTAAGATTCCAGGGGGGGATGTACTATGGCTACACCTTC. Protein product: CAGSLRFQGGMYYGYTF.

The CDR3 loop reads CAWSLPIAGGYTF. CDR3 sequence (DNA): TGTGCCTGGAGCCTACCGATCGCTGGGGGCTACACCTTC. J is TRBJ1-2 and V is TRBV30; D gene uncertain. The V end was cut by 3 bases, the J end by 8 bases, with 16 bases between. Germline V lookup: CDR1 GTSNPN, CDR2 SVGIG (reference sequence). The CDR3 consists of 13 residues.

On this clonotype itself: The junction departs from the called germline gene at one end, perhaps through a read error. The chain links TRBV12-3 or TRBV12-4 to TRBJ1-5; tentatively, D is TRBD1 (5 bases). This CDR3 contains 16 residues. CDR3 residues: CASSLAPGGEDQPQHF. CDR3 nucleotide sequence: TGCGCCAGCAGTTTAGCCCCGGGAGGGGAGGATCAGCCCCAGCATTTT.

The chain carries TRBV20-1 and TRBJ1-2; perhaps TRBD1 as D (6 bases). This CDR3 comprises 13 residues. Germline CDR1 is DFQATT and CDR2 is SNEGSKA (reference sequence). Trimming cost V 0 bases and J 6 bases, with 11 bases left between them. In DNA form, the CDR3 reads TGCAGTGCTAGAGATTTTGGGGGCCATGGCTACACCTTC. As protein: CSARDFGGHGYTF.

This clonotype showed up just a few times. The chain recombines TRBV4-1 with TRBJ2-3; perhaps TRBD1 as D (6 bases). Germline assignment: CDR1 MGHRA and CDR2 YSYEKL. The V gene lost 1 base and the J gene lost 6 bases, with 20 bases spanning the gap. The CDR3 sequence is 17 residues long. The CDR3 DNA is TGCGCCAGCAGCCAAGGGAACAGGGTGTTCTTAACGGATACGCAGTATTTT. Protein sequence: CASSQGNRVFLTDTQYF.

This clonotype was seen a handful of times. The V gene is TRBV20-1, the J gene TRBJ2-5, with TRBD2 identical over 7 bases. The germline V gene has CDR1 DFQATT and CDR2 SNEGSKA (reference sequence). The V and J ends lost 4 bases and 5 bases, in that order; junction bases with no gene match: 22. CDR3 length equals 18 residues. The CDR3 here is CSAINLVGFTSVRETQYF. The CDR3 nucleotides are TGCAGTGCTATAAACCTGGTAGGGTTTACTAGCGTTAGGGAGACCCAGTACTTC.